The clone carrying this T cell receptor (beta chain) was seen a handful of times. CDR1 and CDR2 (germline): SGHRS, YFSETQ. The CDR3 loop spans 14 amino acids. Trimming took 0 bases from V and 8 from J, leaving 14 bases between them. This entry belongs to a study of blood T cells in healthy people across ages. A sample-barcoded 5' primer and a J-beta primer mix were used in a second PCR of about 7 to 12 cycles. Every cDNA was tagged by a template-switch adaptor with 12 random nucleotides. TCRdb reprocessed the 5' RACE reads via MiXCR and lists one record per CDR3 protein. This sample carries 590,000 or so distinct CDR3 sequences, about 30% of them seen once, and the ten largest clones take 15% to 19%. The authors isolated at least 7 million PBMCs per sample. Extraction yielded at least 5.5 micrograms of total RNA per sample.

The sample comprised blood. The clonotype originates from a woman aged 80 or older in good health. The V call is TRBV5-1, the J call TRBJ1-2; a possible D gene is TRBD1 (5 bases). The CDR3 sequence: CASSLAEQVKGYTF. CDR3 DNA sequence: TGCGCCAGCAGCTTGGCGGAACAGGTGAAAGGCTACACCTTC.